What follows is one T cell receptor (beta chain) and its context. The data were taken from a study of CD8 T cells in Susac syndrome. The CDR3 covers 14 residues. Germline V lookup: CDR1 DFQATT, CDR2 SNEGSKA (reference sequence). J lost 5 bases, V lost 6 bases, and 9 bases had no gene match. It was with random hexamers that roughly 0.45 to 1 ug RNA was reverse transcribed. TCRdb called the immunoSEQ multiplex PCR reads again in MiXCR, with one record for every CDR3 protein. The data contain fewer than 65,000 distinct CDR3 sequences, over 85% of them singletons. Input material: CD8+ T cells from PBMCs. This clonotype was sampled from a human donor in good health. This sequence joins TRBV20-1 and TRBJ2-5; TRBD2 aligns across 10 bases. The DNA for the CDR3 is TGCAGTGCCTGGAAAGCGGGGGGGTGGGAGACCCAGTACTTC. This gives the protein CSAWKAGGWETQYF.